Listed here is a single T cell receptor (beta chain). Its matching antigen is unknown. Germline CDR1 is MNHEY and CDR2 is SMNVEV (reference sequence). The CDR3 is made up of 14 amino acids. The junction had 4 bases not matched to a gene; V was cut back by 2 bases and J by 4 bases. The PCR was carried out with 60 Vbeta primers and 13 Jbeta primers. Some clones are missing from TCRdb's copy, which holds only in-frame ones; the method was immunoSEQ multiplex PCR. The sample has about 72,000 clones; the top ten hold approximately 4.5%. This entry is derived from a study of cytomegalovirus exposure and HLA in healthy donors. Whole-study context: Among the 300 to 500 genotyped donors, 65% to 90% were placed in the Caucasian-associated ancestry cluster.

Study conclusions and caveats: High sensitivity and specificity were reportedly achieved when the classifier diagnosed cytomegalovirus status. Rare TCR sequences predominated, though certain public TCRs were found in many donors.

As for the donors, each was a healthy bone marrow donor. The V gene is TRBV27, the J gene TRBJ2-7; 8 nucleotides match TRBD1. Sequencing was performed on PBMCs. The source is a woman between 40 and 55 years old in good health and CMV-seropositive. CDR3 nucleotides: TGTGCCAGCAGTTTAGGACAGGGAACTTACGAGCAGTACTTC. It encodes CASSLGQGTYEQYF.